The next 7 T cell receptor beta chains were all read from a single sample in a study of metastatic and nonmetastatic thyroid tumors. Treatment of any kind had been given to no patient before thyroid surgery. TCRdb re-called clones via MiXCR from the PCR reads. The sample comprises approximately 32,000 clones, 15% of which are singletons, and around 19% rests with the top ten. The sequenced sample consisted of blood. Receptor source: a male donor with papillary thyroid cancer or a benign thyroid nodule (not recorded which). Some clones in this sample may be carry-over from other donors' samples.

This clone was observed at least ten times. V usage is TRBV12-3 or TRBV12-4 and J usage is TRBJ1-2; 7 bases are a match to TRBD1. With 0 bases clipped from V and 2 bases from J, the junction kept 9 bases outside the gene matches. The CDR3 sequence is 17 residues long. The CDR3 loop is CASSLAGGTAQNYGYTF. In nucleotides, the CDR3 is TGTGCCAGCAGTTTAGCGGGGGGGACAGCTCAGAACTATGGCTACACCTTC.

There are many counts of this clone. The chain couples TRBV28 to TRBJ2-2, with D unclear. Germline V lookup: CDR1 MDHEN, CDR2 SYDVKM. V was clipped by 2 bases and J by 6 bases, with 13 bases between them. The CDR3 is made up of 15 amino acids. The CDR3 protein is CASSLRRSIPGELFF. The CDR3, as DNA: TGTGCCAGCAGTTTACGCAGGTCTATACCCGGGGAGCTGTTTTTT.

This clone was counted ten times or more. The CDR3 sequence: CASSFLPGQGSNYGYTF. In DNA form, the CDR3 reads TGTGCCAGCAGCTTTCTACCCGGACAGGGGAGTAACTATGGCTACACCTTC. The chain employs TRBV11-1 and TRBJ1-2; TRBD1 matches at 9 bases. Germline-derived CDR1 and CDR2 are SGHAT and FQDESV (reference sequence). V dropped 3 bases and J dropped 1; count of bases not matched to a gene: 9. CDR3 size: 17 residues. Using reference TRBV11-1 and TRBJ1-2 for the parts outside the CDR3, the full variable domain is EAEVAQSPRYKITEKSQAVAFWCDPISGHATLYWYRQILGQGPELLVQFQDESVVDDSQLPKDRFSAERLKGVDSTLKIQPAELGDSAMYLCASSFLPGQGSNYGYTFGSGTRLTVV.

This clone has at least ten counts. This rearrangement joins TRBV3-1 to TRBJ2-2; D uncertain. The V and J ends lost 2 bases and 7 bases respectively, with 14 bases between them. Germline-derived CDR1 and CDR2 are LGHDT and YNNKEL (reference sequence). There are 15 residues in the CDR3. The CDR3 bases are TGTGCCAGCAGCCAATGGGATAGAGAAAACGGGGAGCTGTTTTTT. Amino acid sequence: CASSQWDRENGELFF.

There are many counts of this clone. The sample contains more than one DNA sequence encoding this CDR3. This sequence joins TRBV2 and TRBJ2-3; TRBD2 is a possible D gene (6 bases). Trimming stripped 7 bases from V and 8 bases from J, with 19 bases between. Germline loops: CDR1 SNHLY, CDR2 FYNNEI. The CDR3 is 14 residues long. CDR3 sequence: CASKVAAGHGTQYF. The CDR3 DNA reads as TGTGCCAGCAAAGTGGCGGCGGGGCACGGTACGCAGTATTTT.

This clone was seen at least ten times. The chain has TRBV6-1 and TRBJ1-3, with 7 positions matching TRBD1. This CDR3 is 13 amino acids long. The V gene's germline CDR1 is MNHNS and CDR2 SASEGT. V lost 11 bases and J lost 0; bases outside the gene matches: 4. The CDR3 sequence: CAAGTASGNTIYF. The CDR3 DNA sequence: TGTGCCGCTGGGACAGCCTCTGGAAACACCATATATTTT.

This clone has at least ten counts. V and J are TRBV11-2 and TRBJ1-6, with TRBD1 identical over 7 bases. The CDR3 runs 15 residues. J gave up 6 bases and V 0 bases, and 2 bases lay outside the gene matches. Germline V gene data show CDR1 as SGHAT and CDR2 as FQNNGV. CDR3 coding DNA: TGTGCCAGCAGCTTAGATCAGGGGGTTAATTCACCCCTCCACTTT. Its translation: CASSLDQGVNSPLHF.